This passage covers 12 T cell receptor beta chains from one sample sequenced in a study of cytomegalovirus exposure and HLA in healthy donors. Primers: 60 Vbeta forward and 13 Jbeta reverse. Here immunoSEQ multiplex PCR was the method, and the copy in TCRdb shows in-frame clones only, minus some. Seen in this sample are about 140,000 clones; the ten most common clones hold 2% to 3%. Sequencing input: PBMCs. The receptors originated from a man aged 40-49 years in good health and CMV-seronegative.

This chain links TRBV5-1 with TRBJ2-7; the match to TRBD1 covers 9 bases. CDR3 size: 15 residues. From germline, CDR1 is SGHRS and CDR2 YFSETQ. Germline trimming cut 4 bases from V and 5 bases from J; bases unmatched to any gene: 10. The CDR3 sequence: CASSTAGTGRDEQYF. The DNA of the CDR3 is TGCGCCAGCAGCACAGCCGGGACAGGGAGAGACGAGCAGTACTTC.

V and J are TRBV5-4 and TRBJ2-2, with D unresolved. The length of the CDR3 is 14 residues. Germline CDR1 reads SGHNT; CDR2 reads YYREEE (reference sequence). V gave up 2 bases and J gave up 1 base, with 6 bases separating them. The CDR3 DNA reads TGTGCCAGCAGCTTACCAGGGAACACCGGGGAGCTGTTTTTT. This translates into CASSLPGNTGELFF.

This rearrangement joins TRBV7-3 to TRBJ1-1; D call uncertain. This CDR3 has 13 residues. Between the trimmed V and J ends, which lost 8 bases and 1 base, there was a span of 11 bases. Germline V gene data show CDR1 as SGHTA and CDR2 as FQGTGA. The CDR3 spells CASRLGGNTEAFF. The CDR3 region has the DNA TGTGCCAGCCGTTTGGGAGGGAACACTGAAGCTTTCTTT.

The V call is TRBV7-2, the J call TRBJ2-1; perhaps TRBD2 as D (7 bases). Germline lookup yields CDR1 SGHTA and CDR2 FQGNSA. Deletions cut 2 bases from V and 4 bases from J, with 12 bases between. This CDR3 comprises 15 residues. The CDR3: CASSLSAGAYNEQFF. For the CDR3, the DNA is TGTGCCAGCAGCTTAAGTGCGGGGGCTTACAATGAGCAGTTCTTC.

The gene calls are TRBV7-2 and TRBJ1-5; TRBD1 is a possible D gene (5 bases). Trimming removed 5 bases from V and 4 bases from J, with 9 bases in between. Germline CDR1 reads SGHTA; CDR2 reads FQGNSA. The CDR3 has 13 residues. CDR3 in amino acids: CASSPTVNQPQHF. CDR3 nucleotides: TGTGCCAGCAGCCCGACAGTGAATCAGCCCCAGCATTTT.

The rearrangement uses TRBV6-6 and TRBJ2-1, with 8 bases matching TRBD1. The trim removed 5 bases at V and 1 base at J, leaving 4 bases unmatched. CDR3 size: 15 residues. Germline V gene data show CDR1 as MNHNY and CDR2 as SVGAGI (reference sequence). The CDR3 reads CASSPGGRSYNEQFF. DNA of the CDR3: TGTGCCAGCAGTCCAGGGGGCCGATCCTACAATGAGCAGTTCTTC.

As DNA, the CDR3 is TGTGCCAGCTGGAAAGGGGGCTCGAACACTGAAGCTTTCTTT. Protein sequence: CASWKGGSNTEAFF. This rearrangement joins TRBV6-1 to TRBJ1-1, with 7 bases identical to TRBD1. CDR3 length equals 14 residues. From germline, CDR1 is MNHNS and CDR2 SASEGT. V lost 8 bases to trimming and J lost 1 base; unmatched junction nucleotides: 7.

This chain links TRBV7-6 with TRBJ2-5; TRBD1 matches 10 bases. This CDR3 has 15 residues. V gave up 3 bases and J gave up 0 bases; unmatched junction bases: 1. The germline gives CDR1 SGHVS, CDR2 FNYEAQ. The CDR3 DNA reads TGTGCCAGCAGCTTCGGACAGGGGGACCAAGAGACCCAGTACTTC. Its translation: CASSFGQGDQETQYF.

The chain links TRBV28 to TRBJ2-3; 10 bases fit TRBD2. CDR1 MDHEN and CDR2 SYDVKM come from the germline V gene. V lost 4 bases, J lost 4 bases, and 11 bases stayed unmatched. The CDR3 totals 17 residues. Here the CDR3 DNA reads TGTGCCAGCAGTTCCCCCGTCCCGGGACTAGCGCCAGATACGCAGTATTTT. It codes for CASSSPVPGLAPDTQYF. Supplemented by reference TRBV28 and TRBJ2-3, the full variable domain reads DVKVTQSSRYLVKRTGEKVFLECVQDMDHENMFWYRQDPGLGLRLIYFSYDVKMKEKGDIPEGYSVSREKKERFSLILESASTNQTSMYLCASSSPVPGLAPDTQYFGPGTRLTVL.

The chain recombines TRBV12-5 with TRBJ2-1, with TRBD1 identical over 7 bases. There are 14 residues in the CDR3. With V trimmed by 6 bases and J by 2 bases, 4 bases remained unmatched. In germline, CDR1 is LGHNT, CDR2 FRNRAP. CDR3 amino acids: CASGTGVPYNEQFF. DNA for the CDR3: TGTGCTAGTGGCACAGGGGTCCCCTACAATGAGCAGTTCTTC.

The chain is built from TRBV15 and TRBJ1-4; the D is unclear. Looked up from germline, CDR1 is LNHNV and CDR2 is YYDKDF (reference sequence). The V gene lost 3 bases and the J gene lost 7 bases, with 15 bases spanning the gap. The CDR3 has 15 amino acids. The CDR3 sequence: CATSSFTISGEKLFF. Here the CDR3 DNA reads TGTGCCACCAGCAGCTTTACAATTAGCGGTGAAAAACTGTTTTTT.

The rearrangement links TRBV29-1 to TRBJ2-7, with TRBD1 as a possible D gene (6 bases). This CDR3 region has 13 residues. Germline values: CDR1 SQVTM, CDR2 ANQGSEA. The ends were cut back, 6 bases at V and 2 bases at J, with 14 bases in the middle. The CDR3 DNA follows: TGCAGCGTCCGACTCCCAGGGGCCTACGAGCAGTACTTC. This gives the protein CSVRLPGAYEQYF.